Listed below are T cell receptor beta chains from one sample, sequenced in a study of T cells in Graves' hyperthyroidism and ophthalmopathy. MiXCR, run by TCRdb on the multiplex PCR reads, gives a single entry per CDR3 protein. The repertoire consists of about 370,000 distinct CDR3 sequences, with over 12% occurring once and the leading ten covering approximately 19%. The sequenced sample consisted of blood. Source of these receptors: a woman in her fifties or sixties with Graves' ophthalmopathy. CDR3s include the opening cysteine and the closing phenylalanine or tryptophan. Each record gives: V gene, J gene, D gene, clone size, CDR3 protein, CDR3 DNA. A D gene is named only where the DNA matches it firmly. Clone size, where shown, is once, few, many, or a class for clones that have expanded.

>TRBV11-2|TRBJ2-2|NA|NA
CASSSVVGGTGERANTGELFF
TGTGCCAGCAGCTCAGTAGTCGGAGGAACCGGGGAGCGGGCGAACACCGGGGAGCTGTTTTTT
>TRBV5-1|TRBJ1-2|NA|NA
CASSPWEGYTF
TGCGCCAGCAGCCCCTGGGAAGGCTACACCTTC
>TRBV2|TRBJ2-3|TRBD2|many
CASSAGLAGEADTQYF
TGTGCCAGCAGTGCGGGACTAGCGGGAGAGGCAGATACGCAGTATTTT
>TRBV30|TRBJ1-5|NA|many
CAWSRQVSNQPQHF
TGTGCCTGGAGCAGACAAGTTAGCAATCAGCCCCAGCATTTT
>TRBV30|TRBJ2-6|NA|many
CAWSVLGSGANVLTF
TGTGCCTGGAGTGTACTGGGCTCTGGGGCCAACGTCCTGACTTTC
>TRBV7-8|TRBJ2-1|TRBD2|NA
CASSRREVNNEQFF
TGTGCCAGCAGCAGGCGGGAGGTAAACAATGAGCAGTTCTTC
>TRBV19|TRBJ2-7|TRBD1|few
CASSLTGGENEQYF
TGTGCCAGTAGTTTAACAGGGGGAGAAAACGAGCAGTACTTC
>TRBV28|TRBJ2-1|TRBD2|many
CASSSGLAGSELRNEQFF
TGTGCCAGCAGTTCGGGACTAGCGGGAAGCGAATTGAGGAATGAGCAGTTCTTC
>TRBV7-2|TRBJ2-7|NA|many
CASSSNRPGVGEQYF
TGTGCCAGCAGCTCAAACCGCCCCGGTGTTGGGGAGCAGTACTTC
>TRBV20-1|TRBJ1-1|NA|many
CSAKWLANTEAFF
TGCAGTGCTAAATGGCTTGCGAACACTGAAGCTTTCTTT
>TRBV5-6|TRBJ2-7|TRBD2|few
CASSKLGISGRSYEQYF
TGTGCCAGCAGCAAGTTGGGAATTAGCGGGAGAAGCTACGAGCAGTACTTC
>TRBV3-1|TRBJ2-3|NA|once
CASSQVPGAGTDTQYF
TGTGCCAGCAGCCAAGTTCCGGGGGCCGGCACAGATACGCAGTATTTT
>TRBV27|TRBJ2-7|TRBD2|many
CASSLSASGSNYEQYF
TGTGCCAGCAGTTTATCGGCTAGCGGGAGTAACTACGAGCAGTACTTC
>TRBV10-3|TRBJ2-5|TRBD1|NA
CAINPGQGVLETQYF
TGTGCCATCAACCCGGGACAGGGGGTTTTGGAGACCCAGTACTTC
>TRBV28|TRBJ2-2|NA|few
CASSYGPLAGELFF
TGTGCCAGCAGTTACGGGCCTCTGGCCGGGGAGCTGTTTTTT
>TRBV6-1|TRBJ2-7|TRBD1|few
CASRDRRQGAIYEQYF
TGTGCCAGCAGGGACCGCCGACAGGGAGCCATTTACGAGCAGTACTTC
>TRBV13|TRBJ2-1|NA|many
CASSLGATPSGPNEQFF
TGTGCCAGCAGCCTCGGGGCCACACCATCCGGCCCCAATGAGCAGTTCTTC
>TRBV27|TRBJ1-2|TRBD1|many
CASSVQGDGKGGGYGYTF
TGTGCCAGCAGTGTGCAGGGGGACGGGAAGGGGGGGGGCTATGGCTACACCTTC
>TRBV12-3/TRBV12-4|TRBJ2-5|NA|many
CASSLGGGGETQYF
TGTGCCAGCAGTTTGGGAGGTGGTGGAGAGACCCAGTACTTC
>TRBV11-3|TRBJ2-1|TRBD2|NA
CASSFSGFKQFF
TGTGCCAGCAGTTTTAGCGGGTTTAAGCAGTTCTTC
>TRBV5-6|TRBJ1-3|NA|NA
CASSTAGGNTIYF
TGTGCCAGCAGCACGGCGGGTGGAAACACCATATATTTT
>TRBV19|TRBJ2-5|TRBD2|few
CASSIRSNSGAQETQYF
TGTGCCAGTAGTATCCGGAGTAATAGCGGGGCGCAAGAGACCCAGTACTTC
>TRBV6-1|TRBJ2-3|NA|many
CASSSPGHGSGTQYF
TGTGCCAGCTCCTCTCCGGGACACGGGTCAGGTACGCAGTATTTT
>TRBV7-9|TRBJ2-7|TRBD1|many
CASSFETGFPEQYF
TGTGCCAGCAGCTTTGAGACAGGGTTCCCCGAGCAGTACTTC
>TRBV11-2|TRBJ2-2|NA|few
CASSRSPGRDTGELFF
TGTGCCAGCAGCCGCAGTCCCGGCAGGGACACCGGGGAGCTGTTTTTT
>TRBV9|TRBJ2-1|TRBD2|many
CASSEGLAGGNEQFF
TGTGCCAGCAGCGAGGGACTAGCGGGAGGCAATGAGCAGTTCTTC
>TRBV24-1|TRBJ2-1|TRBD1|many
CATSDRPGTGGARNEQFF
TGTGCCACCAGTGATCGCCCCGGGACAGGGGGCGCGCGGAATGAGCAGTTCTTC
>TRBV18|TRBJ1-2|TRBD1|NA
CASSPVSDRDSDYTF
TGTGCCAGCTCACCGGTTTCGGACAGGGACTCCGACTACACCTTC
>TRBV7-9|TRBJ2-7|NA|few
CASSASGTSYEQYF
TGTGCCAGCAGCGCCTCCGGGACCTCCTACGAGCAGTACTTC
>TRBV29-1|TRBJ2-1|TRBD1|many
CSGGQGHEQFF
TGCAGCGGTGGACAGGGGCATGAGCAGTTCTTC
>TRBV28|TRBJ2-7|NA|once
CASASTSTYEQYF
TGTGCCAGCGCCAGTACGAGTACCTACGAGCAGTACTTC
>TRBV30|TRBJ2-1|TRBD2|many
CAWSKGGTSGSGEQFF
TGTGCCTGGAGTAAGGGCGGGACTAGCGGGTCGGGGGAGCAGTTCTTC
>TRBV6-2/TRBV6-3|TRBJ2-7|NA|few
CASSYSREGKNYEQYF
TGTGCCAGCAGTTACTCCCGGGAAGGAAAGAACTACGAGCAGTACTTC
>TRBV28|TRBJ1-2|NA|many
CASTTGPYGYTF
TGTGCCAGCACCACGGGGCCCTATGGCTACACCTTC
>TRBV7-9|TRBJ2-3|NA|NA
CASRPDPPLAQGTDTQYF
TGTGCCAGCAGGCCCGACCCACCTCTAGCGCAAGGGACAGATACGCAGTATTTT
>TRBV6-2/TRBV6-3|TRBJ2-7|TRBD1|NA
CASSWDRGHSYEQYF
TGTGCCAGCAGTTGGGACAGGGGGCACTCCTACGAGCAGTACTTC
>TRBV6-1|TRBJ2-2|NA|NA
CATLRGNTGELFF
TGTGCCACTCTCAGAGGGAACACCGGGGAGCTGTTTTTT
>TRBV5-1|TRBJ2-7|TRBD2|many
CASSQAPGLAYEQYF
TGCGCCAGCAGCCAAGCCCCGGGACTAGCGTACGAGCAGTACTTC
>TRBV19|TRBJ1-2|TRBD1|NA
CAIRDSKNGYTF
TGTGCCATTCGGGACAGCAAAAATGGCTACACCTTC
>TRBV29-1|TRBJ2-5|NA|NA
CSVSGGQRGETQYF
TGCAGCGTCTCTGGGGGGCAACGAGGAGAGACCCAGTACTTC
>TRBV5-1|TRBJ2-5|TRBD2|many
CASSYGLAVQETQYF
TGCGCCAGCAGTTATGGACTAGCGGTCCAAGAGACCCAGTACTTC
>TRBV20-1|TRBJ1-4|NA|NA
CSARSKPLNEKLFF
TGCAGTGCTAGATCGAAGCCCCTTAATGAAAAACTGTTTTTT
>TRBV20-1|TRBJ2-7|NA|many
CSAGGATYEQYF
TGCAGTGCTGGGGGGGCCACCTACGAGCAGTACTTC
>TRBV19|TRBJ2-5|NA|NA
CASSIPSEETQYF
TGTGCCAGTAGTATACCTAGCGAAGAGACCCAGTACTTC
>TRBV12-3/TRBV12-4|TRBJ1-1|TRBD1|NA
CASSLQGGMNTEAFF
TGTGCCAGCAGTTTACAGGGGGGCATGAACACTGAAGCTTTCTTT
>TRBV3-1|TRBJ2-7|NA|NA
CDSSQVGGAAYEQYF
TGTGACAGCAGCCAAGTAGGGGGGGCAGCCTACGAGCAGTACTTC
>TRBV20-1|TRBJ1-1|TRBD1|many
CSASGAGGVYNTEAFF
TGCAGTGCTAGTGGGGCAGGGGGCGTTTATAACACTGAAGCTTTCTTT
>TRBV12-5|TRBJ2-2|TRBD1|few
CASGLGTGPTGELFF
TGTGCTAGTGGTTTAGGGACAGGGCCCACCGGGGAGCTGTTTTTT
>TRBV9|TRBJ2-1|NA|NA
CASSVVSGSEQFF
TGTGCCAGCAGCGTAGTCTCCGGCAGTGAGCAGTTCTTC
>TRBV24-1|TRBJ2-1|TRBD2|NA
CATSDPGTSLGAYNEQFF
TGTGCCACCAGTGACCCCGGGACTAGCCTGGGTGCCTACAATGAGCAGTTCTTC
>TRBV7-8|TRBJ2-7|NA|many
CASSPGDTRYEQYF
TGTGCCAGCAGCCCGGGGGACACCCGCTACGAGCAGTACTTC